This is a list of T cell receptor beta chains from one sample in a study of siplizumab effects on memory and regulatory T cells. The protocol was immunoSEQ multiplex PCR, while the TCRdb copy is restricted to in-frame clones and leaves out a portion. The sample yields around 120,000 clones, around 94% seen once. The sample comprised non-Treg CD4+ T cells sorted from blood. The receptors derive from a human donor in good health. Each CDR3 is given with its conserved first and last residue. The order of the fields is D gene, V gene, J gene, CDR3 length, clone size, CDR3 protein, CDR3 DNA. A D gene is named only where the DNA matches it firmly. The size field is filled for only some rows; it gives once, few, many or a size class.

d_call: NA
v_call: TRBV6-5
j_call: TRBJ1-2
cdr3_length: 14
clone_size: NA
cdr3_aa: CASSRGGLNYGYTF
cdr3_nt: TGTGCCAGCAGCCGCGGGGGCCTGAACTATGGCTACACCTTC

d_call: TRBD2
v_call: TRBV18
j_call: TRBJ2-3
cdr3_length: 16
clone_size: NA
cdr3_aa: CASSQWTSANTDTQYF
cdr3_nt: TGTGCCAGCTCACAATGGACTAGCGCAAACACAGATACGCAGTATTTT

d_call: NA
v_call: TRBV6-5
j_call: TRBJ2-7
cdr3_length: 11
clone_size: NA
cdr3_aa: CASKRAREQYF
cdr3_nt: TGTGCCAGCAAGAGGGCCCGGGAGCAGTACTTC

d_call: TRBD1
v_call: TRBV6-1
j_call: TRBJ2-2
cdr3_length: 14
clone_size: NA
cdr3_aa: CASSVQGRDGELFF
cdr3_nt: TGTGCCAGCAGTGTACAGGGGCGCGACGGGGAGCTGTTTTTT

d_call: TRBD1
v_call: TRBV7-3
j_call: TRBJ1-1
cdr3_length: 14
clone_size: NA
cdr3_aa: CASSSLDRGTEAFF
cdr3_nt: TGTGCCAGCAGCTCCTTGGACAGGGGCACTGAAGCTTTCTTT

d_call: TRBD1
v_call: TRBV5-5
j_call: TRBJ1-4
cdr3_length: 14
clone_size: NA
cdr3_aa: CASSLTGVREKLFF
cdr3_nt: TGTGCCAGCAGCTTGACAGGGGTAAGGGAAAAACTGTTTTTT

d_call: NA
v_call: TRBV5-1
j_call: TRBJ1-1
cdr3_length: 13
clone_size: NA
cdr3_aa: CATGTGMNTEAFF
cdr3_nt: TGCGCCACCGGAACCGGGATGAACACTGAAGCTTTCTTT

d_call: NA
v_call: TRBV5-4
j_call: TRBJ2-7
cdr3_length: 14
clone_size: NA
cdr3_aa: CASSLRRSTYEQYF
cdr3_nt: TGTGCCAGCAGCTTGAGGCGTTCCACCTACGAGCAGTACTTC

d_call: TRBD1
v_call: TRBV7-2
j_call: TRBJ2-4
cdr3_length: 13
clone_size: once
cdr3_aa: CASRDRGIDIQYF
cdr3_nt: TGTGCCAGTCGGGACAGGGGGATAGACATTCAGTACTTC

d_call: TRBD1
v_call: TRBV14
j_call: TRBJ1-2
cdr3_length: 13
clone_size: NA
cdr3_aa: CASSQRGGGGYTF
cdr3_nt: TGTGCCAGCAGCCAACGAGGGGGCGGCGGCTACACCTTC

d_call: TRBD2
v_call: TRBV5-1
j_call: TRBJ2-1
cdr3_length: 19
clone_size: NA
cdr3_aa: CASSSGTSGGASSYNEQFF
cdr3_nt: TGCGCCAGCAGTTCCGGGACTAGCGGGGGGGCGAGCTCCTACAATGAGCAGTTCTTC

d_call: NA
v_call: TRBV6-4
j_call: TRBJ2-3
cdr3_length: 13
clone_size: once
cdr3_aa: CASRNLPADTQYF
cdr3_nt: TGTGCCAGCAGGAACCTCCCCGCAGATACGCAGTATTTT

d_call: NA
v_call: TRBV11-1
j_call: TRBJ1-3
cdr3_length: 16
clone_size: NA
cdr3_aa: CASSLGRTSSGNTIYF
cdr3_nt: TGTGCCAGCAGCTTAGGCCGGACGAGCTCTGGAAACACCATATATTTT

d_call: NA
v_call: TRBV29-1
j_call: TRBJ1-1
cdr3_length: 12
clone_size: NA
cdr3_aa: CSVGHLNTEAFF
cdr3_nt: TGCAGCGTTGGACACCTGAACACTGAAGCTTTCTTT

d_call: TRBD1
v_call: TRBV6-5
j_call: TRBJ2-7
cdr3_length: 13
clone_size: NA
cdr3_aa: CASQGQGPYEQYF
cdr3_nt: TGTGCCAGCCAGGGACAGGGCCCCTACGAGCAGTACTTC

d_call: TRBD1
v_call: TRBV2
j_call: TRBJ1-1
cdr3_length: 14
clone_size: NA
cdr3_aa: CASRVRGQATEAFF
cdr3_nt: TGTGCCAGCAGGGTCAGGGGGCAGGCCACTGAAGCTTTCTTT

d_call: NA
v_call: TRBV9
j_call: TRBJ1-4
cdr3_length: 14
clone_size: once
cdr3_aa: CASSSGPLGEKLFF
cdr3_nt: TGTGCCAGCAGCTCCGGTCCCCTGGGGGAAAAACTGTTTTTT

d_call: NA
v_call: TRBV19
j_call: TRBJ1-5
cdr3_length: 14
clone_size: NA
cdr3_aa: CASSSPGQIQPQHF
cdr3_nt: TGTGCCAGTAGTTCCCCCGGACAGATTCAGCCCCAGCATTTT

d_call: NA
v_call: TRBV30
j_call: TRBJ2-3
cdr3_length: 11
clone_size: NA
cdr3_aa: CAWSRTNTQYF
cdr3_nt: TGTGCCTGGAGCCGGACAAACACGCAGTATTTT

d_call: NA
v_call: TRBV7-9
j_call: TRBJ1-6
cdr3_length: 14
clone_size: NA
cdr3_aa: CASSLPVGGSPLHF
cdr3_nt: TGTGCCAGCAGCTTACCAGTCGGAGGTTCACCCCTCCACTTT

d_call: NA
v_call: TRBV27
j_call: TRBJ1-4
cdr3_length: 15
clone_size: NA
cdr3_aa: CASSFQIGLSEKLFF
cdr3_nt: TGTGCCAGCAGTTTTCAAATAGGGTTAAGTGAAAAACTGTTTTTT

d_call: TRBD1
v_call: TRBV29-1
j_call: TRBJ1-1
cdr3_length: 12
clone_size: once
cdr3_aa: CSVQGARTEAFF
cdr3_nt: TGCAGCGTACAGGGGGCGCGAACTGAAGCTTTCTTT

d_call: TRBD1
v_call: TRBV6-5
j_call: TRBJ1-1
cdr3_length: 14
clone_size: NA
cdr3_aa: CASSYDRANTEAFF
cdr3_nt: TGTGCCAGCAGTTACGACAGGGCAAACACTGAAGCTTTCTTT

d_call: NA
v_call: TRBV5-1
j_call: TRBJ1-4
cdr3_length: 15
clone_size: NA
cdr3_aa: CASSLSGQANEKLFF
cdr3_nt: TGCGCCAGCAGCTTGAGCGGCCAGGCTAATGAAAAACTGTTTTTT

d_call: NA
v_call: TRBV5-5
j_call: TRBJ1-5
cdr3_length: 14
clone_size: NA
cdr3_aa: CASSLDWRNQPQHF
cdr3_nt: TGTGCCAGCAGCCTGGATTGGCGCAATCAGCCCCAGCATTTT

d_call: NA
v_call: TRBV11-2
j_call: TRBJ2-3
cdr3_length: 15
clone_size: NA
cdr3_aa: CASSRAGNEADTQYF
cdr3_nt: TGTGCCAGCAGCCGAGCAGGAAACGAAGCAGATACGCAGTATTTT

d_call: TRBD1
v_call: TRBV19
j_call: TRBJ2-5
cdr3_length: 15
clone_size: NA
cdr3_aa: CASLPQDRAGETQYF
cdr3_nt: TGTGCCAGCCTACCCCAGGACAGGGCGGGAGAGACCCAGTACTTC

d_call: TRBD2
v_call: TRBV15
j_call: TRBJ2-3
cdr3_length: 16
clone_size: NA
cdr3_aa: CATSREWRGSTDTQYF
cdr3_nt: TGTGCCACCAGCAGAGAGTGGCGGGGGAGCACAGATACGCAGTATTTT

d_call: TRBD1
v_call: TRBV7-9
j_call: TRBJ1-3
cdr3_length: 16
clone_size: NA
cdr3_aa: CASSSTTGKAGNTIYF
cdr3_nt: TGTGCCAGCAGTTCGACGACAGGGAAAGCCGGAAACACCATATATTTT

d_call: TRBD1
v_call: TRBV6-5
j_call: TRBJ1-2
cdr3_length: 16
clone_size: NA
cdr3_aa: CASSFTSDRVDSGYTF
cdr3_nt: TGTGCCAGCAGTTTCACCTCCGACAGGGTTGATTCTGGCTACACCTTC

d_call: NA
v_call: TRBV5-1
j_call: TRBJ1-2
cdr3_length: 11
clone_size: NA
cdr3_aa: CASSLVGGYTF
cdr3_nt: TGCGCCAGCAGCTTGGTTGGGGGCTACACCTTC

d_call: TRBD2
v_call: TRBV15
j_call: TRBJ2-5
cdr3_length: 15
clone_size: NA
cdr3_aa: CATSNQREVQETQYF
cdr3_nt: TGTGCCACCAGCAATCAGCGGGAGGTCCAAGAGACCCAGTACTTC

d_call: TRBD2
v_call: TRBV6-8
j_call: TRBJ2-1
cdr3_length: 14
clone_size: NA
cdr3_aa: CASSTSGSYNEQFF
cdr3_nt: TGTGCCAGCAGCACTAGCGGGTCCTACAATGAGCAGTTCTTC

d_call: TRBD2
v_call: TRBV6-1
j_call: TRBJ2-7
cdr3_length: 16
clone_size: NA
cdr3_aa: CASSERAGGPRYEQYF
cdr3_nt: TGTGCCAGCAGTGAAAGAGCGGGGGGACCTCGCTACGAGCAGTACTTC

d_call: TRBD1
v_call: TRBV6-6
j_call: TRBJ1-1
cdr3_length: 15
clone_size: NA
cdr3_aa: CASRSARDSFTEAFF
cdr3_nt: TGTGCCAGCCGGTCCGCCCGGGACAGCTTCACTGAAGCTTTCTTT

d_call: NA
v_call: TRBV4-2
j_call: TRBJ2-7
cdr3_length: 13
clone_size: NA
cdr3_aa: CASSQGASYEQYF
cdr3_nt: TGTGCCAGCAGCCAGGGAGCCTCCTACGAGCAGTACTTC

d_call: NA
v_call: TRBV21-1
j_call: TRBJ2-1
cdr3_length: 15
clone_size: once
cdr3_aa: CASSKLAGGSNEQFF
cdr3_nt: TGTGCCAGCAGCAAACTAGCGGGAGGCTCAAATGAGCAGTTCTTC

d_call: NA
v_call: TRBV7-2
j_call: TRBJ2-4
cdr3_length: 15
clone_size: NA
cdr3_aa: CASSPRQGRGDIQYF
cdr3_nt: TGTGCCAGCAGCCCCCGACAGGGCCGCGGGGACATTCAGTACTTC

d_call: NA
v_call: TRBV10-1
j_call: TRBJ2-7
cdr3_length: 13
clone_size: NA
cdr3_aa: CASSETTGPEQYF
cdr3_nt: TGCGCCAGCAGTGAGACGACAGGTCCCGAGCAGTACTTC

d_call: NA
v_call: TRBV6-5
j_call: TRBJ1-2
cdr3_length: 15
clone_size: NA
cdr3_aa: CATKPTHGTSGGYTF
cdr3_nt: TGTGCCACCAAACCCACTCACGGGACCAGTGGTGGCTACACCTTC

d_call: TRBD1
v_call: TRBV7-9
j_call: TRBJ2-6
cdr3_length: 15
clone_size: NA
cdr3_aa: CASSDRVAGANVLTF
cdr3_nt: TGTGCCAGCAGCGACAGGGTTGCAGGGGCCAACGTCCTGACTTTC

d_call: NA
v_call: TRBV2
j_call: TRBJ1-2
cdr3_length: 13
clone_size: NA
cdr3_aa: CASSAQTVYGYTF
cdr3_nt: TGTGCCAGCAGTGCCCAGACAGTCTATGGCTACACCTTC

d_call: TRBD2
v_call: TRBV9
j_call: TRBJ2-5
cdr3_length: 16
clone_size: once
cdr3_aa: CASSVGGSGGEETQYF
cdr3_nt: TGTGCCAGCAGCGTAGGTGGTAGCGGGGGTGAGGAGACCCAGTACTTC

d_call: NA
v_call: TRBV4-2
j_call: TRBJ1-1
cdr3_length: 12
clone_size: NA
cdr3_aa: CASSLVGTEAFF
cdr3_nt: TGTGCCAGCAGCCTCGTCGGCACTGAAGCTTTCTTT

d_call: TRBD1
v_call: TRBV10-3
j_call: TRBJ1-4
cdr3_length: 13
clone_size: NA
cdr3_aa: CASRTGENEKLFF
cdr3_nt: TGTGCCTCCCGGACAGGAGAGAATGAAAAACTGTTTTTT

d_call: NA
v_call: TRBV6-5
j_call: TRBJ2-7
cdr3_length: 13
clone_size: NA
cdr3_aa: CASSYDISYEQYF
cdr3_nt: TGTGCCAGCAGTTACGACATCTCCTACGAGCAGTACTTC

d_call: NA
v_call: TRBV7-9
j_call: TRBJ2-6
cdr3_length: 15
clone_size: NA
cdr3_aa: CASSLDGTGANVLTF
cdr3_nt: TGTGCCAGCAGCTTAGATGGGACTGGGGCCAACGTCCTGACTTTC

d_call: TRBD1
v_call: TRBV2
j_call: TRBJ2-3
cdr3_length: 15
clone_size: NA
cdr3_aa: CASSVGQGATDTQYF
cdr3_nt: TGTGCCAGCAGTGTGGGGCAGGGGGCAACAGATACGCAGTATTTT

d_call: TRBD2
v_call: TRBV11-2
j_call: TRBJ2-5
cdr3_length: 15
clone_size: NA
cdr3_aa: CASSRGTSGQETQYF
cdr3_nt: TGTGCCAGCAGCCGCGGGACTAGCGGACAAGAGACCCAGTACTTC

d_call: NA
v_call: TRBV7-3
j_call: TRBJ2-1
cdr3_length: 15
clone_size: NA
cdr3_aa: CASSPRAYLDNEQFF
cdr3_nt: TGTGCCAGCAGCCCAAGGGCTTACTTAGACAATGAGCAGTTCTTC

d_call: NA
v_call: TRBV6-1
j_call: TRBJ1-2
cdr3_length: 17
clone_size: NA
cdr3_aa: CASSEAFGSGNYYGYTF
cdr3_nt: TGTGCCAGCAGTGAAGCGTTCGGTTCAGGAAATTACTATGGCTACACCTTC

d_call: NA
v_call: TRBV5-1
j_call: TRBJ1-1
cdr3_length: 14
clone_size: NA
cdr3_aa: CASSLRTLNTEAFF
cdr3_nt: TGCGCCAGCAGCTTAAGAACATTGAACACTGAAGCTTTCTTT

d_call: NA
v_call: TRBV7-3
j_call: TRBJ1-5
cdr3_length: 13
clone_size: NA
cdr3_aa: CASSKDSNQPQHF
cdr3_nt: TGTGCCAGCAGCAAGGACAGCAATCAGCCCCAGCATTTT

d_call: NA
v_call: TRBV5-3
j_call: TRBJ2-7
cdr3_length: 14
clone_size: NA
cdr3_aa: CARQTGKCTKKQYF
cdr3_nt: TGTGCCAGACAAACGGGTAAATGTACGAAGAAGCAGTACTTC

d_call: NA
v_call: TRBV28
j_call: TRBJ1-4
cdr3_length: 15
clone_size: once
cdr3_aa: CASSLATATNEKLFF
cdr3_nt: TGTGCCAGCAGTTTAGCGACAGCAACTAATGAAAAACTGTTTTTT